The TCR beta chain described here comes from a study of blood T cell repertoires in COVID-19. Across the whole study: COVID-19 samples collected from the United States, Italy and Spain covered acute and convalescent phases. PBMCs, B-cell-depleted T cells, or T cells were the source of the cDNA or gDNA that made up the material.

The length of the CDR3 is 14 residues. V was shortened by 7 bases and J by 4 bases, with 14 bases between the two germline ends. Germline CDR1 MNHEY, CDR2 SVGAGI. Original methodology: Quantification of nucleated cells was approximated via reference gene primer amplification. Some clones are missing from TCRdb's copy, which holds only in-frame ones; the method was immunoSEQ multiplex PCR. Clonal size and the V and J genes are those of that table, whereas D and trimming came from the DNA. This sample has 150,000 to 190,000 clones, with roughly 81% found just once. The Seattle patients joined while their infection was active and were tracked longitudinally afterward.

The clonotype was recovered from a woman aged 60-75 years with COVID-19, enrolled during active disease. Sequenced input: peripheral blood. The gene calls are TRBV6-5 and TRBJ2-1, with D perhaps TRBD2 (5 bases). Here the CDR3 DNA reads TGTGCCAGCACCATTGGAGGTGATTACAATGAGCAGTTCTTC. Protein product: CASTIGGDYNEQFF.